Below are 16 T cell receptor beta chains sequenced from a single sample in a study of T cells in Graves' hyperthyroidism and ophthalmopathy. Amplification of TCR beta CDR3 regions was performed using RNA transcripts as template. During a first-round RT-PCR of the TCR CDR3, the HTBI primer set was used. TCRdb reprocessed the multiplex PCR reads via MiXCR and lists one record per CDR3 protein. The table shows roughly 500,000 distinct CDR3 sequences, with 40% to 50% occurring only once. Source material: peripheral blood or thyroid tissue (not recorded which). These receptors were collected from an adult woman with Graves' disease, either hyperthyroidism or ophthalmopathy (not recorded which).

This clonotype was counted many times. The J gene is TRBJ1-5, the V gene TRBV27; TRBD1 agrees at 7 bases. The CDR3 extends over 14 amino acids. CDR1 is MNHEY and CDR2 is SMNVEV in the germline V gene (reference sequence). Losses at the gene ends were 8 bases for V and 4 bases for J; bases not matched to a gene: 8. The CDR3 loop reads CASSLTGWNQPQHF. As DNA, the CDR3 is TGTGCCAGCTCCCTGACAGGGTGGAATCAGCCCCAGCATTTT.

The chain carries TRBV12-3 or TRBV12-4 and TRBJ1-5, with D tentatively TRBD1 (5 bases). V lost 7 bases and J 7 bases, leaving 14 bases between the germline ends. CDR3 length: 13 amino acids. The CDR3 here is CASTLAGVQPQHF. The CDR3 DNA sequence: TGTGCCAGCACCCTCGCGGGGGTACAGCCCCAGCATTTT.

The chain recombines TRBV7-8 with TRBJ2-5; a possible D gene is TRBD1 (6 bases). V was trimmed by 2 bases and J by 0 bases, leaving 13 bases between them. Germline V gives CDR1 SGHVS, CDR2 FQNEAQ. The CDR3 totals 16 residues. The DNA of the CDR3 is TGTGCCAGCAGCTTAATTCGAGGGGGATACCAAGAGACCCAGTACTTC. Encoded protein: CASSLIRGGYQETQYF.

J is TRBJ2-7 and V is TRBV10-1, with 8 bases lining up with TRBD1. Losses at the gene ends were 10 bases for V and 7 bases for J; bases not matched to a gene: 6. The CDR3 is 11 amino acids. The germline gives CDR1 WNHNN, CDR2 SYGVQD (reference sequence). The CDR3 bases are TGCGCCACGTCGACAGGGGTTGAGCAGTACTTC. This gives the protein CATSTGVEQYF.

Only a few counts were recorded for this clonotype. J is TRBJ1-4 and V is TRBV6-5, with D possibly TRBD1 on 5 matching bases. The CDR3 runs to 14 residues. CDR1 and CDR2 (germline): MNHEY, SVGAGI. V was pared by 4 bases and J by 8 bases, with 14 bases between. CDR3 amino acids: CASSSKGAREKLFF. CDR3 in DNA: TGTGCCAGCAGTTCGAAAGGGGCGCGGGAAAAACTGTTTTTT.

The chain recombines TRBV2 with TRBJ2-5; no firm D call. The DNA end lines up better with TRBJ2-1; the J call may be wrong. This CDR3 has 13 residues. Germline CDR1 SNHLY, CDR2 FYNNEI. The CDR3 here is CASSVFGVHEQFF. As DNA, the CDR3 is TGTGCCAGCAGTGTTTTCGGTGTCCATGAGCAGTTCTTC.

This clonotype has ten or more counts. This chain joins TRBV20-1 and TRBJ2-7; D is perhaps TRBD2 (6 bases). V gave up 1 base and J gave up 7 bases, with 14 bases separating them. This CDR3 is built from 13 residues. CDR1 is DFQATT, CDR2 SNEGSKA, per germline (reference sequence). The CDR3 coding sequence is TGCAGTGCTAGAGTGCCCCTGGAGGGGGAGCAGTACTTC. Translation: CSARVPLEGEQYF.

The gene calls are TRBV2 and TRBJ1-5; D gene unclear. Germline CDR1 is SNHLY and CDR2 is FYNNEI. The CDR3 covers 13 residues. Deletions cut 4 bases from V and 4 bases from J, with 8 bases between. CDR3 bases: TGTGCCAGCAGTGGAAGGGTAAATCAGCCCCAGCATTTT. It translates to CASSGRVNQPQHF. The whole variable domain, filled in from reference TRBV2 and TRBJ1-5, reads EPEVTQTPSHQVTQMGQEVILRCVPISNHLYFYWYRQILGQKVEFLVSFYNNEISEKSEIFDDQFSVERPDGSNFTLKIRSTKLEDSAMYFCASSGRVNQPQHFGDGTRLSIL.

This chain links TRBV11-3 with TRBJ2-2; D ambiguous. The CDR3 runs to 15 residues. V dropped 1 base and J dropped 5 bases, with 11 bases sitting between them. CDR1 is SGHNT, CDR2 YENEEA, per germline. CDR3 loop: CASSLVASPTGELFF. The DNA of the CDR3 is TGTGCCAGCAGCTTAGTTGCCAGTCCAACCGGGGAGCTGTTTTTT.

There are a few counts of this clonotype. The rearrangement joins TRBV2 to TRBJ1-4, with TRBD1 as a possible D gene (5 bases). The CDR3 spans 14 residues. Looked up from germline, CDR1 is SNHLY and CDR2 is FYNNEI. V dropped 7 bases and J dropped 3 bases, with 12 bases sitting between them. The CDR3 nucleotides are TGTGCCAGCATCGGGACGGCACCTAATGAAAAACTGTTTTTT. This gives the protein CASIGTAPNEKLFF.

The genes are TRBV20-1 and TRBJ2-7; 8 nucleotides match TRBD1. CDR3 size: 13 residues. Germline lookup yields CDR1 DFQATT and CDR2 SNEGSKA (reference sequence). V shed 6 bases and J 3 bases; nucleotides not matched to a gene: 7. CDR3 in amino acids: CSANRDRNYEQYF. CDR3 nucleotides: TGCAGTGCAAACCGGGACAGGAACTACGAGCAGTACTTC.

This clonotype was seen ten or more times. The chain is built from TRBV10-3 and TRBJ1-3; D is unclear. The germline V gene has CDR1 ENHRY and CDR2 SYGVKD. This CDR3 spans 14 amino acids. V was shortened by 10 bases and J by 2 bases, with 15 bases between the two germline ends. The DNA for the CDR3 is TGTGCCACAAGACTGAGTCTTCCTGGAAACACCATATATTTT. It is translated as CATRLSLPGNTIYF.

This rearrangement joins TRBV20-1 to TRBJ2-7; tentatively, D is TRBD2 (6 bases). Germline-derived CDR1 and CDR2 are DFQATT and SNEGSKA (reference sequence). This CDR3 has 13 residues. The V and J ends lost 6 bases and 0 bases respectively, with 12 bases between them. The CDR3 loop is CSAPGESSYEQYF. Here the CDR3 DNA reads TGCAGTGCCCCGGGGGAAAGCTCCTACGAGCAGTACTTC.

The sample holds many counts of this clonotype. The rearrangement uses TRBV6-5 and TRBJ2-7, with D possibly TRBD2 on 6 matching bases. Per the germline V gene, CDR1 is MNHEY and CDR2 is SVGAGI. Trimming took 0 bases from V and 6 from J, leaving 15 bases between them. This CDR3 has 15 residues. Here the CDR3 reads CASSYSWDSGSEQYF. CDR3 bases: TGTGCCAGCAGTTACTCTTGGGACTCAGGAAGCGAGCAGTACTTC.

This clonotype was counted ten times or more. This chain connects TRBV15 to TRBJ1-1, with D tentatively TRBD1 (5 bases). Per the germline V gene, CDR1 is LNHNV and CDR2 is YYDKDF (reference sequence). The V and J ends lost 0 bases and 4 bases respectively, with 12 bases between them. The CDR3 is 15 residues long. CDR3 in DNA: TGTGCCACCAGCAGAGATCCCCAGGGAGCCACTGAAGCTTTCTTT. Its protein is CATSRDPQGATEAFF. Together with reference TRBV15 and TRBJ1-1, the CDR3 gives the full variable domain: DAMVIQNPRYQVTQFGKPVTLSCSQTLNHNVMYWYQQKSSQAPKLLFHYYDKDFNNEADTPDNFQSRRPNTSFCFLDIRSPGLGDTAMYLCATSRDPQGATEAFFGQGTRLTVV.

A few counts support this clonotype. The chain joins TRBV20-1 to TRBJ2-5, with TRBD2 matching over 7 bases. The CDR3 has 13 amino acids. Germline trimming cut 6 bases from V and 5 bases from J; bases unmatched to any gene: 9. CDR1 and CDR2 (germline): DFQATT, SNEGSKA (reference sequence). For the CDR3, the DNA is TGCAGTGCCGGAGCGGGAAGGAGGGAGACCCAGTACTTC. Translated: CSAGAGRRETQYF.